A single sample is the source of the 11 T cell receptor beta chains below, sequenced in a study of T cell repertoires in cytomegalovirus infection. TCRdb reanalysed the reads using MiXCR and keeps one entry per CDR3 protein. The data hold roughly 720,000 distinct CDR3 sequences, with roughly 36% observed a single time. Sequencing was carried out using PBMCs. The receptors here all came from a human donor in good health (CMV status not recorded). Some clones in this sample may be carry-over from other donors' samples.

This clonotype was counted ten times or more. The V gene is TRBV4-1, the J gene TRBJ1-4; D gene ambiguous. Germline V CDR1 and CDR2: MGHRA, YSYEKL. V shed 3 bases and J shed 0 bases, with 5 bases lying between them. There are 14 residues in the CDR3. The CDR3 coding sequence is TGCGCCAGCAGCCAGGATCCAACTAATGAAAAACTGTTTTTT. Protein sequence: CASSQDPTNEKLFF.

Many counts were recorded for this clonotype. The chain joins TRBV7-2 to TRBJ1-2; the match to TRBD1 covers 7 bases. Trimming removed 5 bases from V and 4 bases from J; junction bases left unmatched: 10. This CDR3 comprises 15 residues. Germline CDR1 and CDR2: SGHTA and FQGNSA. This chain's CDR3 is CASSPSTGSAYGYTF. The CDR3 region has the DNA TGTGCCAGCAGCCCTTCGACAGGGTCGGCCTATGGCTACACCTTC.

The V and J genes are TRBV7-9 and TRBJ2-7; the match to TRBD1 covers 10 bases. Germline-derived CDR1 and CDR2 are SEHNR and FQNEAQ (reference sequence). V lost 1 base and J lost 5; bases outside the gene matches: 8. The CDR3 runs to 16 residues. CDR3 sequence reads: CASSLVGTGALNEQYF. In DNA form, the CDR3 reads TGTGCCAGCAGCTTAGTTGGGACAGGGGCGTTGAACGAGCAGTACTTC.

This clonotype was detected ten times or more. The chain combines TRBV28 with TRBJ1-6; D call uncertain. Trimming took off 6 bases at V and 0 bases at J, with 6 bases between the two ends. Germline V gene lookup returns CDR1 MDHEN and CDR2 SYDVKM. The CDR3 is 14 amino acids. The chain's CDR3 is CASRSRSYNSPLHF. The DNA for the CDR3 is TGTGCCAGCAGGTCACGCTCCTATAATTCACCCCTCCACTTT.

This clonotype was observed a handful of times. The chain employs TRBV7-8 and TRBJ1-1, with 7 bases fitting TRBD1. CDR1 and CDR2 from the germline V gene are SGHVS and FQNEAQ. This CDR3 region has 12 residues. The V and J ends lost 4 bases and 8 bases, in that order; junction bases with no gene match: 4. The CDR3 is CASSSRGQEAFF. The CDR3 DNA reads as TGTGCCAGCAGCTCGCGGGGACAGGAAGCTTTCTTT.

Written as DNA, the CDR3 is TGTGCCAGCAGCCCGTATGCAGGGGCCCCTTCCTACGAGCAGTACTTC. It translates to CASSPYAGAPSYEQYF. The rearrangement links TRBV7-9 to TRBJ2-7; TRBD1 might be the D (6 bases). Trimming removed 5 bases at V and 1 base at J, with 18 bases between. There are 16 residues in the CDR3. CDR1 is SEHNR, CDR2 FQNEAQ, per germline (reference sequence).

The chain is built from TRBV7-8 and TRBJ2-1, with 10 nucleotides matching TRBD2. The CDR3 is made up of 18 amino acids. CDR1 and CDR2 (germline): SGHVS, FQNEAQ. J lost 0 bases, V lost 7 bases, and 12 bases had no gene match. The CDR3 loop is CASTRAGGLGSSYNEQFF. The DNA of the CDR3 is TGTGCCAGCACCAGAGCGGGGGGGCTAGGAAGCTCCTACAATGAGCAGTTCTTC.

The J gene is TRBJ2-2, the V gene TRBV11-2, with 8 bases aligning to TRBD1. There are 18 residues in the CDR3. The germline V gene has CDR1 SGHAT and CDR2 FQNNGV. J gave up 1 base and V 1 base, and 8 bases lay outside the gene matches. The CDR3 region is CASSLVFRGRGNTGELFF. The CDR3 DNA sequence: TGTGCCAGCAGCTTAGTCTTCAGGGGGCGAGGGAACACCGGGGAGCTGTTTTTT.

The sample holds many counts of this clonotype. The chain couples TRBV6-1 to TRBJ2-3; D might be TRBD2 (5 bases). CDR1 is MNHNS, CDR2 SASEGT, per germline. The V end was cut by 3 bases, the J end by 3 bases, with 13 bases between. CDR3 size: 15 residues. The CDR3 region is CASSEFSGWTDTQYF. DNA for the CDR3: TGTGCCAGCAGTGAGTTTTCGGGGTGGACAGATACGCAGTATTTT.

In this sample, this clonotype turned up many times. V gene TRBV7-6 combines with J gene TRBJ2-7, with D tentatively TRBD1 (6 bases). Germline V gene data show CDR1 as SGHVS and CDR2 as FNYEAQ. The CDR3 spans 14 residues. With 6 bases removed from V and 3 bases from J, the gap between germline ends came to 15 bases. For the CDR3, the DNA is TGTGCCAGCAGTCGAACGAACAGGGACTACGAGCAGTACTTC. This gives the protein CASSRTNRDYEQYF.

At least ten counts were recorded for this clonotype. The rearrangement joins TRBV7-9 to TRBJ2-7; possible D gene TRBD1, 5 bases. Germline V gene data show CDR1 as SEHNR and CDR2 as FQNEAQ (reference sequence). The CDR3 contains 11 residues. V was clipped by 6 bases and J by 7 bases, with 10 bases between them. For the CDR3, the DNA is TGTGCCAGCAGTTTGGGGCGGGAGCAGTACTTC. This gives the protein CASSLGREQYF. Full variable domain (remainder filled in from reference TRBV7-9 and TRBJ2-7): DTGVSQNPRHKITKRGQNVTFRCDPISEHNRLYWYRQTLGQGPEFLTYFQNEAQLEKSRLLSDRFSAERPKGSFSTLEIQRTEQGDSAMYLCASSLGREQYFGPGTRLTVT.